The present entry profiles one T cell receptor (beta chain) with its context. The antigen is undetermined. Trimming took 4 bases from V and 5 from J; bases not matched to a gene: 11. The germline V gene encodes CDR1 SGHRS and CDR2 YFSETQ. The CDR3 is 16 residues long. The record originates from a study of T cell responses to AZD1222 COVID-19 vaccine. Study-wide results and limits: The study found vaccine-associated CD4 TCRs spanning spike, dominant at 160-218 and 743-854. When two AZD1222 doses had been given, Spike-specific TCR breadth and depth rose. The study sampled repertoires only after the peak T cell response.

Only in-frame clones appear in the TCRdb table, and some are missing; sequencing was by immunoSEQ multiplex PCR. The data hold around 110,000 clones, with more than 85% observed a single time. The TCR sequence derives from an adult in good health. V is TRBV5-1 and J is TRBJ2-3; TRBD1 aligns across 9 bases. Sequencing was performed on peripheral blood, taken on day 0 of AZD1222 vaccination. CDR3 DNA: TGCGCCAGCAGCCAAGACGGGACAGGGTGGGTAGATACGCAGTATTTT. Protein product: CASSQDGTGWVDTQYF.